What follows are 3 T cell receptor beta chains derived from one specimen sequenced in a study of blood T cell repertoires in COVID-19. Clones were sequenced by immunoSEQ multiplex PCR, and TCRdb holds only the in-frame ones, with some missing. The sample records some 200,000 clones, approximately 90% being singletons. The source material was peripheral blood. These receptors were obtained from a woman under 30 who had recovered from COVID-19.

The chain combines TRBV6-6 with TRBJ1-1, with 8 bases lining up with TRBD1. From germline, CDR1 is MNHNY and CDR2 SVGAGI (reference sequence). V was pared by 8 bases and J by 2 bases, with 10 bases of the junction left unmatched. The CDR3 runs to 15 residues. CDR3 nucleotide sequence: TGTGCCAGCCGGGAACGAGGACAGGGAAACACTGAAGCTTTCTTT. The encoded protein is CASRERGQGNTEAFF.

The CDR3 bases are TGTGCCAGCAGCCAACAGAACACCGGGGAGCTGTTTTTT. This codes for CASSQQNTGELFF. The V gene is TRBV3-1 (or the pseudogene TRBV3-2), the J gene TRBJ2-2; the D is unclear. Germline CDR1 is LGHDT and CDR2 is YNNKEL (reference sequence). CDR3 size: 13 residues. The V end lost 2 bases, the J end lost 1 base, and 2 bases lay between the germline ends.

The genes are TRBV3-1 (or the pseudogene TRBV3-2) and TRBJ1-2, with D maybe TRBD1 (6 bases). V lost 1 base to trimming and J lost 4 bases, with 10 bases between them. This CDR3 contains 14 residues. Germline CDR1 and CDR2: LGHDT and YNNKEL (reference sequence). The CDR3 nucleotides read TGTGCCAGCAGCCAAGCAGGGGCGAGCTATGGCTACACCTTC. Its protein product is CASSQAGASYGYTF.